These 14 T cell receptor beta chains were all obtained from the same sample, sequenced in a study of T cell repertoires in cytomegalovirus infection. TCRdb redid the calling of the reads with MiXCR, one entry per CDR3 protein. Among about 200,000 distinct CDR3 sequences listed, nearly 9.5% were seen once. Input material: PBMCs. The receptor set was obtained from a human donor in good health (CMV status not recorded). Some clones in this sample may be carry-over from other donors' samples.

This clonotype was detected ten times or more. The chain employs TRBV7-9 and TRBJ2-1; D is perhaps TRBD1 (5 bases). The CDR3 length is 12 residues. Trimming removed 5 bases at V and 6 bases at J, with 8 bases between. Germline V lookup: CDR1 SEHNR, CDR2 FQNEAQ (reference sequence). The CDR3 protein is CASSPGFNEQFF. The CDR3 coding sequence is TGTGCCAGCAGCCCAGGGTTCAATGAGCAGTTCTTC.

This clonotype was observed at least ten times. J is TRBJ2-3 and V is TRBV7-8; maybe TRBD1 (6 bases). The CDR3 is 15 amino acids. V shed 5 bases and J shed 5 bases, with 17 bases lying between them. Germline CDR1 and CDR2: SGHVS and FQNEAQ. The CDR3: CASSLRTDSLDTQYF. CDR3 bases: TGTGCCAGCAGCCTGCGGACAGATAGCTTAGATACGCAGTATTTT.

The chain recombines TRBV5-1 with TRBJ1-1, with a possible D match to TRBD1 (6 bases). Germline loops: CDR1 SGHRS, CDR2 YFSETQ. V gave up 0 bases and J gave up 4 bases, with 13 bases separating them. The CDR3 contains 15 residues. CDR3 sequence reads: CASSLAYGGSTEAFF. The DNA of the CDR3 is TGCGCCAGCAGCTTGGCCTACGGGGGCTCCACTGAAGCTTTCTTT.

The rearrangement links TRBV14 to TRBJ1-3; possibly TRBD1 for D (5 bases). Germline assignment: CDR1 SGHDN and CDR2 FVKESK. V dropped 0 bases and J dropped 7 bases, with 7 bases sitting between them. The CDR3 is 13 amino acids. This CDR3 reads CASSQDWGNTIYF. CDR3 DNA sequence: TGTGCCAGCAGCCAAGATTGGGGGAACACCATATATTTT. Filled out from reference TRBV14 and TRBJ1-3, the complete variable domain reads EAGVTQFPSHSVIEKGQTVTLRCDPISGHDNLYWYRRVMGKEIKFLLHFVKESKQDESGMPNNRFLAERTGGTYSTLKVQPAELEDSGVYFCASSQDWGNTIYFGEGSWLTVV.

This clonotype was recorded many times. The chain employs TRBV6-6 and TRBJ1-5, with 9 bases fitting TRBD1. Germline V gives CDR1 MNHNY, CDR2 SVGAGI (reference sequence). This CDR3 is 16 amino acids long. V was clipped by 2 bases and J by 6 bases; unmatched bases: 8. CDR3 protein: CASSYGLGQGGQPQHF. CDR3 coding DNA: TGTGCCAGCAGTTACGGGTTGGGACAGGGCGGTCAGCCCCAGCATTTT.

A few counts support this clonotype. The gene calls are TRBV6-2 or TRBV6-3 and TRBJ2-2; D is unresolved. The CDR3 extends over 12 amino acids. V was trimmed by 8 bases and J by 6 bases, leaving 10 bases between them. Germline CDR1 and CDR2: MNHEY and SVGEGT. DNA of the CDR3: TGTGCCAGCGGTTGGGCAGCCGGGGAGCTGTTTTTT. This encodes CASGWAAGELFF.

With regard to this clonotype: This may be a read error, as it is one base from a much larger clone. This chain connects TRBV19 to TRBJ2-7; weak D call: TRBD2 (6 bases). Germline values: CDR1 LNHDA, CDR2 SQIVND (reference sequence). The CDR3 runs to 13 residues. V shed 5 bases and J shed 3 bases, with 11 bases lying between them. This CDR3 is CASSFAGSYEQYF. Here the CDR3 DNA reads TGTGCCAGTAGTTTCGCCGGGAGCTACGAGCAGTACTTC.

This clonotype has at least ten counts. The chain links TRBV10-3 to TRBJ1-5; maybe TRBD1 (5 bases). This CDR3 has 16 amino acids. Between the trimmed V and J ends, which lost 0 bases and 2 bases, there was a span of 11 bases. Germline V gene data show CDR1 as ENHRY and CDR2 as SYGVKD. CDR3 protein: CAISESGGLGNQPQHF. Here the CDR3 DNA reads TGTGCCATCAGTGAGTCGGGGGGGTTAGGCAATCAGCCCCAGCATTTT.

The sample holds many counts of this clonotype. The rearrangement links TRBV28 to TRBJ2-5; TRBD1 is a possible D gene (6 bases). V lost 5 bases, J lost 5 bases, and 12 bases lay in between. Germline CDR1 MDHEN, CDR2 SYDVKM. The CDR3 is 13 amino acids. The CDR3 DNA is TGTGCCAGCAGTCCAGGGACATCGGAGACCCAGTACTTC. Translated: CASSPGTSETQYF.

As concerns this clonotype: With a much larger clone just one base away, this may be a read error. The chain is built from TRBV7-8 and TRBJ1-1; tentative D call: TRBD1 (6 bases). The CDR3 sequence is 13 residues long. Trimming pared 5 bases from V and 1 base from J, leaving 8 bases between. The germline V gene encodes CDR1 SGHVS and CDR2 FQNEAQ. Here the CDR3 reads CASSKDRNTEAFF. CDR3 nucleotide sequence: TGTGCCAGCAGCAAGGACAGGAACACTGAAGCTTTCTTT.

This clonotype was counted between two and nine times. The V call is TRBV20-1, the J call TRBJ2-5; a possible D gene is TRBD1 (6 bases). CDR1 and CDR2 (germline): DFQATT, SNEGSKA (reference sequence). V shed 0 bases and J shed 1 base, with 12 bases lying between them. The CDR3 is 15 amino acids. The CDR3 region has the DNA TGCAGTGCTAGAGATGTGGACAGACCCCAAGAGACCCAGTACTTC. Residues: CSARDVDRPQETQYF.

This clonotype has a count of ten or more. The chain uses TRBV4-2 and TRBJ1-2; D unclear. Germline assignment: CDR1 LGHNA and CDR2 YNFKEQ. CDR3 length equals 13 residues. With 0 bases removed from V and 4 bases from J, the gap between germline ends came to 6 bases. This CDR3 is CASSQDTSYGYTF. Here the CDR3 DNA reads TGTGCCAGCAGCCAAGATACCTCCTATGGCTACACCTTC.

The chain employs TRBV28 and TRBJ1-5, with TRBD1 as a possible D gene (6 bases). Germline V gene data show CDR1 as MDHEN and CDR2 as SYDVKM. V dropped 8 bases and J dropped 3 bases, with 11 bases sitting between them. The CDR3 totals 13 residues. The CDR3 DNA follows: TGTGCCAGCTCAGGGGCTTTCAATCAGCCCCAGCATTTT. It codes for CASSGAFNQPQHF.

The table lists this clonotype with many counts. J is TRBJ2-1 and V is TRBV12-3 or TRBV12-4; D gene ambiguous. The CDR3 loop spans 11 amino acids. V lost 6 bases to trimming and J lost 8 bases, with 8 bases between them. CDR3: CASSPTHEQFF. CDR3 in DNA: TGTGCCAGCAGCCCCACCCATGAGCAGTTCTTC.